This T cell receptor beta chain was retrieved from a study of control samples from healthy donors and cancer patients. Only in-frame clones appear in the TCRdb table, and some are missing; sequencing was by immunoSEQ multiplex PCR. The data show about 150,000 clones, with approximately 96% seen just once and 5.5% to 6% held by the top ten. There are 11 residues in the CDR3. Germline loops: CDR1 MNHEY, CDR2 SVGAGI. V dropped 10 bases and J dropped 4 bases, with 10 bases sitting between them. The sequence was collected from a man between 40 and 49 years old in good health. Sequencing was carried out using blood. The gene calls are TRBV6-5 and TRBJ1-2; D gene unclear. CDR3 protein: CATTPPYGYTF. The CDR3 DNA follows: TGTGCCACGACCCCGCCCTATGGCTACACCTTC.